The rows below give T cell receptor beta chains drawn from one sample of a study of identical twins. One entry per CDR3 protein, called by TCRdb with MiXCR from the 5' RACE reads. The table records about 330,000 distinct CDR3 sequences, over 9% of them present only once. These records were also assigned to another study, of yellow fever vaccine responses in identical twins.

Sequencing was done on a sample of CD8+ T cells sorted from blood. The receptors come from a woman younger than 35 in good health. Each CDR3 is given with its conserved first and last residue. The D gene is left open where the match is weak. The listing skips clone size in some rows; elsewhere it reads once, few, many or a size class.

>TRBJ2-1|16|many|TRBV12-3/TRBV12-4|TRBD1
TGTGCCAGCAGTTTAGGGACAGGGAGCCTCTACAATGAGCAGTTCTTC
CASSLGTGSLYNEQFF
>TRBJ1-1|18|NA|TRBV7-6|TRBD1
TGTGCCAGCAGCTTAGCGTGGGGACAGGGGGATTTGAACACTGAAGCTTTCTTT
CASSLAWGQGDLNTEAFF
>TRBJ2-6|16|many|TRBV28|NA
TGTGCCAGCACCCAAGACGGCCTCTCTGGGGCCAACGTCCTGACTTTC
CASTQDGLSGANVLTF
>TRBJ2-6|18|few|TRBV10-1|TRBD2
TGCGCCAGCAGAGAATTACCGGGACTAAACTCTGGGGCCAACGTCCTGACTTTC
CASRELPGLNSGANVLTF
>TRBJ2-7|14|many|TRBV12-3/TRBV12-4|NA
TGTGCCAGCACCCCTGGGGGTACCGAATACGAGCAGTACTTC
CASTPGGTEYEQYF
>TRBJ2-3|15|NA|TRBV6-5|TRBD2
TGTGCCAGCAGTTACTCGGCCAGCGGGGTAGATACGCAGTATTTT
CASSYSASGVDTQYF
>TRBJ2-3|14|NA|TRBV10-3|TRBD2
TGTGCCATCAGTGATAGCGGGAGCACAGATACGCAGTATTTT
CAISDSGSTDTQYF
>TRBJ2-2|12|NA|TRBV12-3/TRBV12-4|NA
TGTGCCAGCAGTTTACATGGCGGGGAGCTGTTTTTT
CASSLHGGELFF
>TRBJ2-3|15|NA|TRBV27|TRBD2
TGTGCCAGCAGTTACCGGGGGGTGGGCACAGATACGCAGTATTTT
CASSYRGVGTDTQYF
>TRBJ2-5|17|few|TRBV15|NA
TGTGCCACCAGCAGAGAACGGGACTTGGTTTGGGAGGAGACCCAGTACTTC
CATSRERDLVWEETQYF
>TRBJ1-4|15|NA|TRBV7-9|NA
TGTGCCAGCAGCCGACACAGCTCACCGGGTGAAAAACTGTTTTTT
CASSRHSSPGEKLFF
>TRBJ1-2|14|many|TRBV12-3/TRBV12-4|TRBD1
TGTGCCAGCAGCCCCGGAGGACAGGGCTATGGCTACACCTTC
CASSPGGQGYGYTF
>TRBJ2-3|14|NA|TRBV2|NA
TGTGCCAGCAGTCCTTTTGGGTTCAGAGATACGCAGTATTTT
CASSPFGFRDTQYF
>TRBJ2-7|15|NA|TRBV6-1|TRBD1
TGTGCCAGCAGCGATCCTGACAGGGGGGGTTACGAGCAGTACTTC
CASSDPDRGGYEQYF
>TRBJ2-7|14|few|TRBV21-1|NA
TGTGCCAGCAGCCTCCGGACAGGGAACTACGAGCAGTACTTC
CASSLRTGNYEQYF
>TRBJ2-2|15|few|TRBV15|NA
TGTGCCACCAGCCCTTCGGACAGATACACCGGGGAGCTGTTTTTT
CATSPSDRYTGELFF
>TRBJ2-3|15|NA|TRBV13|NA
TGTGCCAGCAGCCCCCGGACTCGCGGCACAGATACGCAGTATTTT
CASSPRTRGTDTQYF
>TRBJ2-5|13|NA|TRBV27|NA
TGTGCCAGCAGTCCCCGAGTAGGGGAGACCCAGTACTTC
CASSPRVGETQYF
>TRBJ2-5|15|few|TRBV7-9|NA
TGTGCCAGCAGTTGGGAGCTAGACTTTTCGGAGACCCAGTACTTC
CASSWELDFSETQYF
>TRBJ2-1|15|many|TRBV12-3/TRBV12-4|NA
TGTGCCAGCAGTGCCACTCGCGGCTCCTACAATGAGCAGTTCTTC
CASSATRGSYNEQFF
>TRBJ2-1|16|NA|TRBV5-1|NA
TGCGCCAGCAGCTTTTGGATCAGGGGAGGGGACAATGAGCAGTTCTTC
CASSFWIRGGDNEQFF
>TRBJ2-1|12|NA|TRBV29-1|NA
TGCAGCGTTCTTTACCAGTACAATGAGCAGTTCTTC
CSVLYQYNEQFF
>TRBJ1-1|15|many|TRBV11-2|NA
TGTGCCAGCAGCTTAGTGGCAGGTTCGAACACTGAAGCTTTCTTT
CASSLVAGSNTEAFF
>TRBJ2-1|14|few|TRBV7-9|TRBD2
TGTGCCAGCAGCTTAGAGGGCGGGAGGAATGAGCAGTTCTTC
CASSLEGGRNEQFF
>TRBJ1-2|10|NA|TRBV12-3/TRBV12-4|NA
TGTGCCAGCTGGAACTATGGCTACACCTTC
CASWNYGYTF
>TRBJ1-2|13|NA|TRBV12-3/TRBV12-4|NA
TGTGCCAGCAGTCCGGGACAAATCTATGGCTACACCTTC
CASSPGQIYGYTF
>TRBJ2-7|15|NA|TRBV3-1|TRBD2
TGTGCCAGCAGCCAAGATGGGGGGGATTCCTACGAGCAGTACTTC
CASSQDGGDSYEQYF
>TRBJ2-3|18|NA|TRBV12-3/TRBV12-4|TRBD2
TGTGCCATCTGTTCTAGACTAGCGGGGGCCTCTGGCACAGATACGCAGTATTTT
CAICSRLAGASGTDTQYF
>TRBJ2-7|12|few|TRBV10-3|TRBD2
TGTGCCACCCTAGCGGGGACCTACGAGCAGTACTTC
CATLAGTYEQYF
>TRBJ2-1|17|few|TRBV9|TRBD2
TGTGCCAGCAGCCCACTCAACGGGGTAGCGGGAGATAGGGAGCAGTTCTTC
CASSPLNGVAGDREQFF
>TRBJ2-5|11|NA|TRBV27|NA
TGTGCCAGCGGGCCTATGGGGACCCAGTACTTC
CASGPMGTQYF
>TRBJ2-1|15|many|TRBV27|TRBD2
TGTGCCAGCAGCCCTAGCGGGGACCCCTACAATGAGCAGTTCTTC
CASSPSGDPYNEQFF
>TRBJ2-1|14|few|TRBV12-3/TRBV12-4|NA
TGTGCCAGCCAGGGGAGTGGTCCTGGAAATGAGCAGTTCTTC
CASQGSGPGNEQFF
>TRBJ2-3|15|NA|TRBV9|NA
TGTGCCAGCAGCGTGAACGGGGGAAGCACAGATACGCAGTATTTT
CASSVNGGSTDTQYF
>TRBJ1-5|15|NA|TRBV7-6|NA
TGTGCCAGCAGCTTCCGAGCGGGGTTGGATCAGCCCCAGCATTTT
CASSFRAGLDQPQHF
>TRBJ2-3|15|NA|TRBV27|NA
TGTGCCAGCAGCCCATCGTATTTTAGCACAGATACGCAGTATTTT
CASSPSYFSTDTQYF
>TRBJ2-1|16|many|TRBV13|TRBD1
TGTGCCAGCAGCTTAATGGGACAGGACTCCTACAATGAGCAGTTCTTC
CASSLMGQDSYNEQFF
>TRBJ2-7|14|few|TRBV6-5|NA
TGTGCCAGCAGTTTTGGTCGGGGAGACTACGAGCAGTACTTC
CASSFGRGDYEQYF
>TRBJ1-1|15|NA|TRBV7-9|NA
TGTGCCAGCAGCACAATACAGGGACTGAACACTGAAGCTTTCTTT
CASSTIQGLNTEAFF
>TRBJ2-1|13|many|TRBV6-1|TRBD2
TGTGCCAGCAGTCAAGGACTAGCTGCTGAGCAGTTCTTC
CASSQGLAAEQFF